The entry below gives a single T cell receptor beta chain sequence along with its context. The sample originates from a study of blood T cell repertoires in COVID-19. Study-wide background: The analysed material was cDNA or gDNA that came from T cells, B-cell-depleted T cells, or PBMCs.

The CDR3 extends over 14 amino acids. Trimming left V 4 bases short and J 4 bases short, with 14 bases between. From germline, CDR1 is SGDLS and CDR2 YYNGEE. The table came from immunoSEQ multiplex PCR; TCRdb's copy has only in-frame clones and leaves some out. The profile shows 55,000 to 70,000 clones, more than 85% of them singletons. The sequence was obtained from a woman in her 70s with active COVID-19. The V gene is TRBV9, the J gene TRBJ1-1; D is perhaps TRBD1 (5 bases). The specimen was peripheral blood. DNA for the CDR3: TGTGCCAGCAGCTGGGACTCAAGAACCACTGAAGCTTTCTTT. Amino acid sequence: CASSWDSRTTEAFF.